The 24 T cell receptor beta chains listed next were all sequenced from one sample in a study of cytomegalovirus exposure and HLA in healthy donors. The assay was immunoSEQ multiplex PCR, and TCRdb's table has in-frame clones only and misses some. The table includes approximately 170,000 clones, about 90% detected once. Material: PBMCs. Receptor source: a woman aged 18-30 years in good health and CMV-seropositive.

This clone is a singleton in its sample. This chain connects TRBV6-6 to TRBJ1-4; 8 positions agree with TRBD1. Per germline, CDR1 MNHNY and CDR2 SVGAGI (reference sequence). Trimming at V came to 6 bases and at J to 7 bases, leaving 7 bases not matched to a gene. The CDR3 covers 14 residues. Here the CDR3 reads CASRHRGAGEKLFF. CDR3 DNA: TGTGCCAGCAGGCACAGGGGGGCGGGTGAAAAACTGTTTTTT.

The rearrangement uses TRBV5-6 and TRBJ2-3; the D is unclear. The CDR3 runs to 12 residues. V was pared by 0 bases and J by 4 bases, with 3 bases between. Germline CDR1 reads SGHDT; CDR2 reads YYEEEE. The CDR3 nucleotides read TGTGCCAGCAGCTTGGGAGCAGATACGCAGTATTTT. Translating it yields CASSLGADTQYF.

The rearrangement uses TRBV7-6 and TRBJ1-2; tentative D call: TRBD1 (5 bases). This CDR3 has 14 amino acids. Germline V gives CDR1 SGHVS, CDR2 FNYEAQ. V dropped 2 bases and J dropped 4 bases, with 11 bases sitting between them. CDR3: CASSLIIGGYGYTF. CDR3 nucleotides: TGTGCCAGCAGCTTAATAATCGGGGGCTATGGCTACACCTTC. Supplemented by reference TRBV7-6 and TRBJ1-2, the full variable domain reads GAGVSQSPRYKVTKRGQDVALRCDPISGHVSLYWYRQALGQGPEFLTYFNYEAQQDKSGLPNDRFSAERPEGSISTLTIQRTEQRDSAMYRCASSLIIGGYGYTFGSGTRLTVV.

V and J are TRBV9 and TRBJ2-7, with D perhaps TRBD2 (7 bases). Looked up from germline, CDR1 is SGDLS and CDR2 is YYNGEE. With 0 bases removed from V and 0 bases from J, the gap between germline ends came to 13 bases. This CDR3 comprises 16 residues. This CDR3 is CASSVEGGGPSYEQYF. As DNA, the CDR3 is TGTGCCAGCAGCGTAGAAGGGGGGGGCCCCTCCTACGAGCAGTACTTC. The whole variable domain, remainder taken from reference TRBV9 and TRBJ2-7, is DSGVTQTPKHLITATGQRVTLRCSPRSGDLSVYWYQQSLDQGLQFLIQYYNGEERAKGNILERFSAQQFPDLHSELNLSSLELGDSALYFCASSVEGGGPSYEQYFGPGTRLTVT.

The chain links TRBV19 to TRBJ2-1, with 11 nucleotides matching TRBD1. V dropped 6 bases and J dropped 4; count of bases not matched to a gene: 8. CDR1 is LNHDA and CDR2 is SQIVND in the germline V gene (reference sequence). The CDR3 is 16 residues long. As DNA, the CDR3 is TGTGCCAGTAGCGCTGATGGGACAGGGGGGTACAATGAGCAGTTCTTC. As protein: CASSADGTGGYNEQFF.

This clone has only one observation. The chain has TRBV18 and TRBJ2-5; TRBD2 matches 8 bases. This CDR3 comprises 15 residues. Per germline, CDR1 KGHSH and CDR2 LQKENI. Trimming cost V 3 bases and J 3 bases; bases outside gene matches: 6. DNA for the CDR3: TGTGCCAGCTCACCTGTAGCGGGGACAAAAGAGACCCAGTACTTC. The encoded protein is CASSPVAGTKETQYF.

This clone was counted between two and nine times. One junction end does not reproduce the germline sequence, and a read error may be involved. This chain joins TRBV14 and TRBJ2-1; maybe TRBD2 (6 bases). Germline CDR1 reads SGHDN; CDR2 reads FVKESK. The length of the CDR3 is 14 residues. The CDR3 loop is CASSQTLPAGTRIF. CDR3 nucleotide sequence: TGTGCCAGCAGCCAAACCCTACCTGCGGGAACGAGGATCTTC.

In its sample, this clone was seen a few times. The CDR3 protein is CASSERGGQETQYF. The CDR3 DNA sequence: TGTGCCAGCAGTGAGCGGGGGGGCCAAGAGACCCAGTACTTC. This rearrangement joins TRBV6-4 to TRBJ2-5, with TRBD2 identical over 9 bases. Germline V CDR1 and CDR2: MRHNA, SNTAGT. V was clipped by 3 bases and J by 1 base; unmatched bases: 0. The CDR3 has 14 amino acids.

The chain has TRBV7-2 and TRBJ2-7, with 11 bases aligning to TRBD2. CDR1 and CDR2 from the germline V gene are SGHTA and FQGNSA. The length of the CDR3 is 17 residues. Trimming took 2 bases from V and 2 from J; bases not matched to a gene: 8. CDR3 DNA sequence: TGTGCCAGCAGCTTATCGGCTAGCGGGGGGATAACCTACGAGCAGTACTTC. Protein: CASSLSASGGITYEQYF.

CDR3 loop: CASSFGQGRDYGYTF. The CDR3 bases are TGTGCCAGCAGCTTCGGACAGGGGCGGGACTATGGCTACACCTTC. J is TRBJ1-2 and V is TRBV7-2; 9 bases match TRBD1. The germline V gene has CDR1 SGHTA and CDR2 FQGNSA. V was pared by 3 bases and J by 3 bases, with 5 bases of the junction left unmatched. The CDR3 is 15 amino acids.

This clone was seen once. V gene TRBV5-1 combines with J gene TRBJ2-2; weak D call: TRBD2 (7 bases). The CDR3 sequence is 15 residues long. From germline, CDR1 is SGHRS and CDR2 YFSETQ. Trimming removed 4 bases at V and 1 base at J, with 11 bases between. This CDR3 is CASSPGGLNTGELFF. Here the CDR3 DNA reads TGCGCCAGCAGCCCGGGGGGCCTGAACACCGGGGAGCTGTTTTTT.

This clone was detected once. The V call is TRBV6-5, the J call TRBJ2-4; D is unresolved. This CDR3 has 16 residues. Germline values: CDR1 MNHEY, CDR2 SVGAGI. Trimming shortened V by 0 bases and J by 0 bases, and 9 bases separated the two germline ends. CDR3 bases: TGTGCCAGCAGTTACTCGTTAATAGTAGCCAAAAACATTCAGTACTTC. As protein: CASSYSLIVAKNIQYF.

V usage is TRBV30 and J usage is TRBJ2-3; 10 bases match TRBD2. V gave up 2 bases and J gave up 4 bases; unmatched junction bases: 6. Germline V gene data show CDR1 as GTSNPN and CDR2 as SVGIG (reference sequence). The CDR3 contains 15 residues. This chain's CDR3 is CAWSPSGGDADTQYF. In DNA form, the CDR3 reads TGTGCCTGGAGTCCAAGCGGGGGGGATGCAGATACGCAGTATTTT.

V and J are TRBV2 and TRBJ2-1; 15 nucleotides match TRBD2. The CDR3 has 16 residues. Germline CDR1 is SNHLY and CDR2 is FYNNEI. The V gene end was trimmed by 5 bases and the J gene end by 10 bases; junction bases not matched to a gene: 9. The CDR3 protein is CASSLGLAGGRGEQFF. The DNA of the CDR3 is TGTGCCAGCAGTCTAGGACTAGCGGGGGGGCGAGGGGAGCAGTTCTTC.

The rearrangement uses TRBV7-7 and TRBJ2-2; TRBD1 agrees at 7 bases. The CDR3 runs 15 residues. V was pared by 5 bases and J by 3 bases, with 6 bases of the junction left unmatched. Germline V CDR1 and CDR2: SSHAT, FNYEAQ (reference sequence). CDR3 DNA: TGTGCCAGCAGCCCCACGACAGGGCACACCGGGGAGCTGTTTTTT. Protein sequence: CASSPTTGHTGELFF. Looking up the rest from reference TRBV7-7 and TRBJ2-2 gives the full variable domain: GAGVSQSPRYKVTKRGQDVTLRCDPISSHATLYWYQQALGQGPEFLTYFNYEAQPDKSGLPSDRFSAERPEGSISTLTIQRTEQRDSAMYRCASSPTTGHTGELFFGEGSRLTVL.

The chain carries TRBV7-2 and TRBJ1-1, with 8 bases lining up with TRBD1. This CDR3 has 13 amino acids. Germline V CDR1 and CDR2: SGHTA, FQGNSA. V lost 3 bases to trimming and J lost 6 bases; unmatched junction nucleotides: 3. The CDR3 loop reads CASSFRGQAEAFF. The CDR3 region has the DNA TGTGCCAGCAGCTTCAGGGGGCAGGCTGAAGCTTTCTTT.

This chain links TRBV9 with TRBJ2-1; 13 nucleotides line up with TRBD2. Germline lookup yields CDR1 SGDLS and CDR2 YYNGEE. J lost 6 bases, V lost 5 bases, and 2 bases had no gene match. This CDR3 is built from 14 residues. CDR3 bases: TGTGCCAGCAGGGGGACTAGCGGGGTCAATGAGCAGTTCTTC. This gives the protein CASRGTSGVNEQFF.

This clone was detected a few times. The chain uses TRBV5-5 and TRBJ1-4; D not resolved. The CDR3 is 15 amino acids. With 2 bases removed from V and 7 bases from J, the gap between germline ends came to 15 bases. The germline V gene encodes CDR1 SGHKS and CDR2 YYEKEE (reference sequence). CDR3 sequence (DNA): TGTGCCAGCAGCTTCAGCGGTGAAAGGAGTGAAAAACTGTTTTTT. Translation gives CASSFSGERSEKLFF.

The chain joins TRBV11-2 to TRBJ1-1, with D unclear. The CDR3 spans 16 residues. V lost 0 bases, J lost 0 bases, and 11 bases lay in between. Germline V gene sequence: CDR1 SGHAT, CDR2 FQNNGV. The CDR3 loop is CASSLDIGEVNTEAFF. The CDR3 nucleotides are TGTGCCAGCAGCTTAGATATTGGGGAGGTGAACACTGAAGCTTTCTTT.

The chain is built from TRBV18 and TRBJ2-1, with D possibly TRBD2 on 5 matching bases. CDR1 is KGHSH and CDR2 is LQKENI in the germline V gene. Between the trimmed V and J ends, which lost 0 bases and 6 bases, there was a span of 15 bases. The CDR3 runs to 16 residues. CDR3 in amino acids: CASSPPGRASPNEQFF. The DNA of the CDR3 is TGTGCCAGCTCACCACCGGGCCGGGCTAGCCCCAATGAGCAGTTCTTC.

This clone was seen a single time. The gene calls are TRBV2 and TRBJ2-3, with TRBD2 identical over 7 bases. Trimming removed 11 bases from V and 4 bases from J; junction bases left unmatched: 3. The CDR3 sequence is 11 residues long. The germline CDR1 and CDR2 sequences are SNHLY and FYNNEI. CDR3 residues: CAGLVSDTQYF. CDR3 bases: TGTGCCGGACTAGTTTCAGATACGCAGTATTTT.

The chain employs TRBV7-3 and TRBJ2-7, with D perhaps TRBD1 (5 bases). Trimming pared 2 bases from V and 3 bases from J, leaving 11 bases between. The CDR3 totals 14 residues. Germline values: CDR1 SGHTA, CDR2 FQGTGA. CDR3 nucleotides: TGTGCCAGCAGCTTAGGGGCAGGTAACTACGAGCAGTACTTC. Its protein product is CASSLGAGNYEQYF.

CDR3 region: CASSLSARQGTRGELFF. CDR3 coding DNA: TGTGCCAGCAGTTTATCCGCTCGACAGGGGACAAGGGGGGAGCTGTTTTTT. The chain couples TRBV27 to TRBJ2-2, with 8 positions matching TRBD1. CDR1 and CDR2 from the germline V gene are MNHEY and SMNVEV (reference sequence). Germline trimming cut 0 bases from V and 8 bases from J; bases unmatched to any gene: 11. This CDR3 has 17 residues.

The CDR3 region has the DNA TGTGCCAGCAGCGGGGACAGGGGGATGAGCAATGAGCAGTTCTTC. Protein sequence: CASSGDRGMSNEQFF. V gene TRBV9 combines with J gene TRBJ2-1; the match to TRBD1 covers 11 bases. Germline values: CDR1 SGDLS, CDR2 YYNGEE. CDR3 length equals 15 residues. V lost 3 bases and J lost 6; bases outside the gene matches: 5. The whole variable domain, remainder taken from reference TRBV9 and TRBJ2-1, is DSGVTQTPKHLITATGQRVTLRCSPRSGDLSVYWYQQSLDQGLQFLIQYYNGEERAKGNILERFSAQQFPDLHSELNLSSLELGDSALYFCASSGDRGMSNEQFFGPGTRLTVL.